One and the same sample provided the 17 T cell receptor beta chains below, sequenced in a study of OX40 agonist ivuxolimab in advanced cancers. The data were produced by immunoSEQ multiplex PCR, yet TCRdb's version contains in-frame clones alone and is incomplete. The repertoire consists of tens of thousands of clones, with 80% to 90% occurring once and the leading ten covering around 2.1%. The sequenced sample was CD4+ or CD8+ T cells sorted from blood, obtained in a trial of the OX40 agonist ivuxolimab. The receptors were gathered from an adult with an advanced solid tumor such as melanoma, head and neck, liver or kidney cancer.

This chain connects TRBV29-1 to TRBJ1-2; the match to TRBD1 covers 8 bases. There are 14 residues in the CDR3. The J segment lost 5 bases and the V segment lost 5 bases, leaving 10 bases of the junction unmatched. Germline values: CDR1 SQVTM, CDR2 ANQGSEA. The CDR3 DNA reads TGCAGCGTTACCGTCGACAGGGGAATGTATGGCTACACCTTC. This codes for CSVTVDRGMYGYTF. Complete variable domain (other parts from reference TRBV29-1 and TRBJ1-2): SAVISQKPSRDICQRGTSLTIQCQVDSQVTMMFWYRQQPGQSLTLIATANQGSEATYESGFVIDKFPISRPNLTFSTLTVSNMSPEDSSIYLCSVTVDRGMYGYTFGSGTRLTVV.

The CDR3 reads CASISAGANYEQYF. CDR3 sequence (DNA): TGTGCCAGCATATCGGCGGGAGCCAACTACGAGCAGTACTTC. The chain employs TRBV2 and TRBJ2-7, with TRBD2 matching 7 bases. The V gene end was trimmed by 7 bases and the J gene end by 3 bases; junction bases not matched to a gene: 9. This CDR3 spans 14 amino acids. Germline V gene lookup returns CDR1 SNHLY and CDR2 FYNNEI. The whole variable domain, remainder taken from reference TRBV2 and TRBJ2-7, is EPEVTQTPSHQVTQMGQEVILRCVPISNHLYFYWYRQILGQKVEFLVSFYNNEISEKSEIFDDQFSVERPDGSNFTLKIRSTKLEDSAMYFCASISAGANYEQYFGPGTRLTVT.

This chain joins TRBV14 and TRBJ2-7; possible D gene TRBD1, 5 bases. The CDR3 runs to 14 residues. Per germline, CDR1 SGHDN and CDR2 FVKESK. V lost 4 bases and J 6 bases, leaving 16 bases between the germline ends. DNA of the CDR3: TGTGCCAGCAGCCCAAGGCTGATAGGGGCCGAGCAGTACTTC. Protein: CASSPRLIGAEQYF.

The V gene is TRBV11-3, the J gene TRBJ1-5, with D unclear. V shed 2 bases and J shed 4 bases, with 12 bases lying between them. This CDR3 spans 15 amino acids. Germline assignment: CDR1 SGHNT and CDR2 YENEEA. CDR3 sequence reads: CASSLSGAINQPQHF. The CDR3 DNA reads TGTGCCAGCAGCTTATCGGGCGCCATTAATCAGCCCCAGCATTTT.

V usage is TRBV10-3 and J usage is TRBJ2-1, with 9 bases identical to TRBD1. Germline V gene lookup returns CDR1 ENHRY and CDR2 SYGVKD. V shed 5 bases and J 0 bases; nucleotides not matched to a gene: 5. This CDR3 comprises 16 residues. CDR3 sequence (DNA): TGTGCCATCAGTCTGACAGGGGGAGGCTCCTACAATGAGCAGTTCTTC. Translation: CAISLTGGGSYNEQFF.

The chain uses TRBV30 and TRBJ2-5; D is unresolved. Germline V gene sequence: CDR1 GTSNPN, CDR2 SVGIG (reference sequence). This CDR3 region has 14 residues. The V end lost 6 bases, the J end lost 4 bases, and 18 bases lay between the germline ends. CDR3 DNA sequence: TGTGCCTGTTCCGCGTCGGCGGTTCTAGAGACCCAGTACTTC. This gives the protein CACSASAVLETQYF.

Only a few counts were recorded for this clone. V and J are TRBV28 and TRBJ1-2; a weak D match, TRBD1 (6 bases). V lost 5 bases and J 4 bases, leaving 14 bases between the germline ends. The CDR3 totals 14 residues. The V gene's germline CDR1 is MDHEN and CDR2 SYDVKM. The chain's CDR3 is CASSQSPQGYGYTF. As DNA, the CDR3 is TGTGCCAGCAGTCAATCACCACAGGGCTATGGCTACACCTTC.

This clone has just one count. The CDR3 coding sequence is TGTGCCAGCAAGTACGGAGCAGGGTACTACGAGCAGTACTTC. It specifies CASKYGAGYYEQYF. The chain couples TRBV28 to TRBJ2-7, with D possibly matching TRBD1 (5 bases). The CDR3 spans 14 residues. V lost 7 bases, J lost 3 bases, and 16 bases lay in between. From germline, CDR1 is MDHEN and CDR2 SYDVKM.

This clone has just a few counts. This chain links TRBV7-9 with TRBJ1-1, with D perhaps matching TRBD1 (5 bases). CDR3 length: 13 residues. The V gene lost 3 bases and the J gene lost 8 bases, with 13 bases spanning the gap. Germline V gene sequence: CDR1 SEHNR, CDR2 FQNEAQ (reference sequence). CDR3 nucleotides: TGTGCCAGCAGCTTTCAAGTGGGGGACGAAGCTTTCTTT. Translation: CASSFQVGDEAFF.

The rearrangement links TRBV28 to TRBJ2-1, with TRBD2 matching over 7 bases. The CDR3 contains 15 residues. Per germline, CDR1 MDHEN and CDR2 SYDVKM. The V and J ends lost 7 bases and 4 bases, in that order; junction bases with no gene match: 10. The chain's CDR3 is CASKPPGLSYNEQFF. The CDR3 region has the DNA TGTGCCAGCAAACCGCCGGGACTATCATACAATGAGCAGTTCTTC.

This chain uses TRBV18 with TRBJ2-1, with unresolved D. The CDR3 has 13 amino acids. Germline V gene sequence: CDR1 KGHSH, CDR2 LQKENI. Trimming removed 1 base at V and 7 bases at J, with 8 bases between. This CDR3 is CASSPLRENEQFF. In DNA form, the CDR3 reads TGTGCCAGCTCACCACTCAGAGAGAATGAGCAGTTCTTC.

The gene calls are TRBV19 and TRBJ2-7; 10 bases match TRBD1. Germline V gene sequence: CDR1 LNHDA, CDR2 SQIVND (reference sequence). J was trimmed by 6 bases and V by 5 bases; bases with no gene match: 4. The CDR3 runs to 13 residues. CDR3 bases: TGTGCCAGTAGTGAAGGACAGGGGGGCGAGCAGTACTTC. Protein sequence: CASSEGQGGEQYF.

The genes are TRBV27 and TRBJ2-1, with TRBD2 matching 10 bases. J lost 7 bases, V lost 4 bases, and 4 bases had no gene match. This CDR3 has 14 amino acids. CDR1 and CDR2 (germline): MNHEY, SMNVEV (reference sequence). For the CDR3, the DNA is TGTGCCAGCAGTTCTAGCGGGAGTGGGAATGAGCAGTTCTTC. Translation gives CASSSSGSGNEQFF.

The chain uses TRBV19 and TRBJ1-2; 8 bases fit TRBD1. The germline V gene encodes CDR1 LNHDA and CDR2 SQIVND (reference sequence). The CDR3 totals 15 residues. The trim removed 6 bases at V and 6 bases at J, leaving 12 bases unmatched. The CDR3 reads CASSGLDRALDGYTF. The CDR3 DNA follows: TGTGCCAGTAGCGGATTGGACAGGGCCCTCGATGGCTACACCTTC.

V and J are TRBV5-1 and TRBJ1-1; D uncertain. This CDR3 is 14 amino acids long. CDR1 is SGHRS, CDR2 YFSETQ, per germline. The V gene lost 0 bases and the J gene lost 6 bases, with 12 bases spanning the gap. The CDR3 DNA is TGCGCCAGCAGCTTGGCTGGCAAATTGGCTGAAGCTTTCTTT. Amino acid sequence: CASSLAGKLAEAFF.

V usage is TRBV10-3 and J usage is TRBJ2-3; 10 bases line up with TRBD1. The ends lost 0 bases at V and 4 bases at J; junction bases unmatched: 7. The CDR3 has 17 amino acids. Germline loops: CDR1 ENHRY, CDR2 SYGVKD. Here the CDR3 DNA reads TGTGCCATCAGTGAGTCTGTGGACAGGGGGTACGCAGATACGCAGTATTTT. This encodes CAISESVDRGYADTQYF.

This chain uses TRBV19 with TRBJ1-5; no definite D call. Trimming pared 7 bases from V and 10 bases from J, leaving 17 bases between. The CDR3 is 13 amino acids. Germline V gene sequence: CDR1 LNHDA, CDR2 SQIVND (reference sequence). Written as DNA, the CDR3 is TGTGCCAGTACCCAGGACCAACTGATACCCCAGCATTTT. Its translation is CASTQDQLIPQHF.